Following are 16 T cell receptor beta chains from one sample sequenced in a study of CD8 T cells in ankylosing spondylitis. TCRdb re-analysed the 5' RACE reads in MiXCR, keeping a single row per CDR3 protein. The sample lists about 40,000 distinct CDR3 sequences, 15% to 20% occurring once. Sequencing input: blood. The receptor set was obtained from a male donor with ankylosing spondylitis or in good health (not recorded which).

This clonotype was detected only a few times. V gene TRBV7-6 combines with J gene TRBJ2-3, with 9 bases identical to TRBD2. V lost 5 bases to trimming and J lost 5 bases; unmatched junction nucleotides: 8. Germline CDR1 is SGHVS and CDR2 is FNYEAQ. The CDR3 runs 15 residues. CDR3: CASSPVAGVEDTQYF. The DNA of the CDR3 is TGTGCCAGCAGCCCCGTAGCGGGAGTTGAAGATACGCAGTATTTT.

This clonotype was seen only a few times. This rearrangement joins TRBV28 to TRBJ2-2; no clear D. CDR1 MDHEN and CDR2 SYDVKM come from the germline V gene. Trimming left V 3 bases short and J 0 bases short, with 5 bases between. This CDR3 has 14 amino acids. The CDR3 protein is CASSLQTNTGELFF. The CDR3 DNA sequence: TGTGCCAGCAGTTTGCAGACGAACACCGGGGAGCTGTTTTTT.

This chain links TRBV5-1 with TRBJ2-5; unclear D gene. The germline V and J ends were trimmed by 2 bases and 5 bases, with 13 bases remaining between them. This CDR3 region has 14 residues. Germline V gene sequence: CDR1 SGHRS, CDR2 YFSETQ. DNA for the CDR3: TGCGCCAGCAGCTTCCAGCCGGGTTTGGAGACCCAGTACTTC. Protein: CASSFQPGLETQYF.

V and J are TRBV5-5 and TRBJ2-7; TRBD1 agrees at 9 bases. The germline V gene has CDR1 SGHKS and CDR2 YYEKEE (reference sequence). The CDR3 consists of 13 residues. After removal of 5 bases from V and 6 bases from J, the junction contained 6 bases not matched to a gene. The CDR3 region is CASRWTGVSEQYF. DNA for the CDR3: TGTGCCAGCAGATGGACAGGGGTTTCCGAGCAGTACTTC.

At least ten counts were recorded for this clonotype. The V and J genes are TRBV20-1 and TRBJ1-1; a possible D gene is TRBD1 (5 bases). Germline CDR1 reads DFQATT; CDR2 reads SNEGSKA (reference sequence). Trimming stripped 5 bases from V and 6 bases from J, with 19 bases between. CDR3 size: 14 residues. The chain's CDR3 is CSALSPMGVSEAFF. As DNA, the CDR3 is TGCAGTGCTCTGAGCCCCATGGGGGTGTCTGAAGCTTTCTTT.

This clonotype was seen a handful of times. The J gene is TRBJ2-3, the V gene TRBV4-3; a possible D gene is TRBD2 (5 bases). There are 14 residues in the CDR3. In germline, CDR1 is LGHNA, CDR2 YSLEER. Trimming shortened V by 4 bases and J by 2 bases, and 10 bases separated the two germline ends. CDR3 sequence reads: CASSPLATTDTQYF. CDR3 in DNA: TGCGCCAGCAGCCCGCTAGCTACCACAGATACGCAGTATTTT.

The chain joins TRBV7-2 to TRBJ1-4, with a tentative D call TRBD1 (6 bases). This CDR3 comprises 16 residues. Per germline, CDR1 SGHTA and CDR2 FQGNSA. The V and J ends lost 2 bases and 8 bases respectively, with 18 bases between them. This CDR3 reads CASSLSRDIQKEKLFF. CDR3 sequence (DNA): TGTGCCAGCAGCTTATCCCGGGACATACAGAAAGAAAAACTGTTTTTT.

This clonotype showed up just a few times. The chain carries TRBV4-2 and TRBJ2-1, with unresolved D. Germline CDR1 LGHNA, CDR2 YNFKEQ. The CDR3 consists of 12 residues. V was clipped by 0 bases and J by 9 bases, with 6 bases between them. The CDR3 reads CASSQDRIEQFF. The CDR3 coding sequence is TGTGCCAGCAGCCAAGATCGGATTGAGCAGTTCTTC.

This clonotype was counted between two and nine times. The V and J genes are TRBV3-1 and TRBJ2-1; 7 bases fit TRBD2. The V segment lost 4 bases and the J segment 4 bases; nucleotides outside the gene matches: 7. The CDR3 sequence is 15 residues long. CDR1 is LGHDT, CDR2 YNNKEL, per germline (reference sequence). For the CDR3, the DNA is TGTGCCAGCAGCCGGTCGACTAGCAGTTACAATGAGCAGTTCTTC. Translated, it gives CASSRSTSSYNEQFF.

In regard to this clonotype: The junction does not match germline at one end; this may be a read error. The gene calls are TRBV7-7 and TRBJ2-2; D is unclear. CDR1 SSHAT and CDR2 FNYEAQ come from the germline V gene (reference sequence). The CDR3 has 14 residues. CDR3 in amino acids: CASSSRLNTGELFF. CDR3 coding DNA: TGTGCTAGCAGCTCCCGATTAAACACCGGGGAGCTGTTTTTT.

This clonotype was seen a few times. This chain connects TRBV6-6 to TRBJ1-5; D perhaps matches TRBD1 (5 bases). The V and J ends lost 8 bases and 5 bases respectively, with 22 bases between them. Looked up from germline, CDR1 is MNHNY and CDR2 is SVGAGI (reference sequence). The CDR3 has 16 amino acids. Here the CDR3 reads CASGFPRDVEDQPQHF. The CDR3 DNA is TGTGCCAGCGGATTCCCTAGGGACGTAGAGGATCAGCCCCAGCATTTT.

This clonotype came up a few times. The genes are TRBV24-1 and TRBJ2-3; possibly TRBD1 or TRBD2 for D (6 bases each). Trimming cost V 0 bases and J 8 bases, with 11 bases left between them. CDR1 is KGHDR and CDR2 is SFDVKD in the germline V gene. The CDR3 is 14 amino acids. CDR3 protein: CATSDLGGLGTQYF. The CDR3 bases are TGTGCCACCAGTGATTTGGGGGGGCTAGGTACGCAGTATTTT.

The chain links TRBV14 to TRBJ2-2, with a tentative D call TRBD1 (5 bases). CDR1 and CDR2 (germline): SGHDN, FVKESK. V gave up 4 bases and J gave up 1 base, with 7 bases separating them. This CDR3 is 14 amino acids long. In DNA, the CDR3 is TGTGCCAGCAGCCCAGGGCGGAACACCGGGGAGCTGTTTTTT. Translation gives CASSPGRNTGELFF.

This clonotype was detected once. This chain connects TRBV6-2 or TRBV6-3 to TRBJ2-2, with 10 positions matching TRBD1. V trimming: 6 bases; J trimming: 5 bases; junction bases outside the gene matches: 3. Germline lookup yields CDR1 MNHEY and CDR2 SVGEGT. This CDR3 comprises 14 residues. In DNA form, the CDR3 reads TGTGCCAGCAGACGGGACAGGGGTACCGGGGAGCTGTTTTTT. Translated: CASRRDRGTGELFF.

This rearrangement joins TRBV11-2 to TRBJ1-1; the D gene is possibly TRBD1 (6 bases). Germline loops: CDR1 SGHAT, CDR2 FQNNGV. V was trimmed by 5 bases and J by 13 bases, leaving 20 bases between them. The CDR3 sequence is 13 residues long. The CDR3: CASSPTRGSTDFF. DNA for the CDR3: TGTGCCAGCAGCCCTACCAGGGGATCAACGGATTTCTTT.

This clonotype was counted at least ten times. The rearrangement joins TRBV12-3 or TRBV12-4 to TRBJ2-3; 9 nucleotides line up with TRBD2. The CDR3 runs to 15 residues. V dropped 6 bases and J dropped 6; count of bases not matched to a gene: 10. In nucleotides, the CDR3 is TGTGCCAGCAGAATAGCGGGGGCGTCCGGGGATACGCAGTATTTT. As protein: CASRIAGASGDTQYF.